A selection of T cell receptor beta chains follows, all from one sample in a study of T cell responses to AZD1222 COVID-19 vaccine. TCRdb's copy holds only in-frame clones and misses some; the assay was immunoSEQ multiplex PCR. The sample lists around 150,000 clones, around 87% occurring once. The sample here was peripheral blood, taken 28 days after the second AZD1222 dose. Receptors were obtained from an adult who received the AZD1222 COVID-19 vaccine. Each CDR3 is given with its conserved first and last residue. Each record gives: J gene, CDR3 length, V gene, D gene, clone size, CDR3 protein, CDR3 DNA. The D gene is left open where the match is weak. Size values are once, few and many counts, or a class for expanded clones, and some rows have none.

TRBJ2-1 15 TRBV18 TRBD2 - CASSPESGGSNEQFF TGTGCCAGCTCACCCGAAAGCGGGGGGTCCAATGAGCAGTTCTTC
TRBJ1-5 19 TRBV19 - - CASSIGGFWKGGREQPQHF TGTGCCAGTAGTATAGGGGGTTTTTGGAAAGGTGGCCGTGAACAGCCCCAGCATTTT
TRBJ1-1 14 TRBV29-1 TRBD1 - CSVRSGTGVTEAFF TGCAGCGTCCGATCCGGGACAGGGGTTACTGAAGCTTTCTTT
TRBJ2-1 12 TRBV5-1 - - CASSWSLNEQFF TGCGCCAGCAGCTGGTCGTTGAATGAGCAGTTCTTC
TRBJ1-4 15 TRBV9 - - CASSVVMGAEEKLFF TGTGCCAGCAGCGTAGTTATGGGGGCGGAAGAAAAACTGTTTTTT
TRBJ1-2 16 TRBV9 TRBD1 - CASSVHRGGGLYGYTF TGTGCCAGCAGCGTACACAGGGGAGGTGGTCTCTATGGCTACACCTTC
TRBJ1-2 16 TRBV7-2 - - CASVPGPPTEKYGYTF TGTGCCAGCGTTCCGGGACCTCCCACCGAAAAATATGGCTACACCTTC
TRBJ1-1 13 TRBV27 - - CASSSGGQTEAFF TGTGCCAGCAGCTCTGGGGGGCAGACTGAAGCTTTCTTT
TRBJ2-3 13 TRBV5-5 TRBD2 - CASSMTSRDTQYF TGTGCCAGCAGCATGACTAGCAGGGATACGCAGTATTTT
TRBJ1-4 14 TRBV19 - - CASSLEGVNEKLFF TGTGCCAGTAGTCTCGAGGGGGTTAATGAAAAACTGTTTTTT
TRBJ1-1 14 TRBV4-2 - - CARRGNEKNTEAFF TGTGCCAGGCGCGGCAATGAAAAGAACACTGAAGCTTTCTTT
TRBJ1-1 14 TRBV27 TRBD1 once CASRTDRANTEAFF TGTGCCAGCAGAACAGACAGGGCGAACACTGAAGCTTTCTTT
TRBJ1-2 14 TRBV7-2 - - CASSLEVESYGYTF TGTGCCAGCAGCTTAGAGGTGGAGTCCTATGGCTACACCTTC
TRBJ1-2 15 TRBV10-3 TRBD1 - CAIREGTDSHYGYTF TGTGCCATCCGCGAAGGGACAGACTCCCACTATGGCTACACCTTC
TRBJ1-2 16 TRBV4-1 - - CASSQDTGLVRGRYTF TGCGCCAGCAGCCAAGATACGGGCCTCGTGAGGGGACGCTACACCTTC
TRBJ2-7 13 TRBV6-2/TRBV6-3 - - CASSLAGPSWQYF TGTGCCAGCAGCCTCGCTGGCCCAAGCTGGCAGTACTTC
TRBJ1-2 13 TRBV6-1 - once CASSEGGLRGKAF TGTGCCAGCAGTGAAGGGGGTCTCAGGGGAAAGGCCTTC
TRBJ1-4 16 TRBV30 TRBD1 - CAWSRGQGTANEKLFF TGTGCCTGGAGTCGGGGACAGGGAACAGCTAATGAAAAACTGTTTTTT
TRBJ1-5 13 TRBV3-1/TRBV3-2 - - CASSQKGHQPQHF TGTGCCAGCAGCCAAAAGGGGCATCAGCCCCAGCATTTT
TRBJ2-1 15 TRBV5-8 - - CASSPGGSSYNEQFF TGTGCCAGCAGCCCGGGGGGCAGCTCCTACAATGAGCAGTTCTTC
TRBJ1-5 15 TRBV30 TRBD1 - CAWSLGTDIYQPQHF TGTGCCTGGAGTTTGGGGACAGACATTTATCAGCCCCAGCATTTT
TRBJ2-1 12 TRBV29-1 - - CSVGITYNEQFF TGCAGCGTTGGCATTACTTACAATGAGCAGTTCTTC
TRBJ1-1 16 TRBV4-1 - - CASKGGQDFSVTEAFF TGCGCCAGCAAGGGAGGGCAGGACTTCTCCGTCACTGAAGCTTTCTTT
TRBJ1-1 14 TRBV7-9 - - CASSFLGSDSEAFF TGTGCCAGCAGCTTCTTGGGCTCAGACAGCGAAGCTTTCTTT
TRBJ2-5 15 TRBV4-2 - - CASSQAVAEQETQYF TGTGCCAGCAGCCAAGCAGTAGCGGAACAAGAGACCCAGTACTTC
TRBJ2-7 15 TRBV5-1 - - CASSLSVPGPYEQYF TGCGCCAGCAGCTTGTCAGTCCCCGGACCCTACGAGCAGTACTTC
TRBJ2-2 15 TRBV6-4 - few CASSVSLLNTGELFF TGTGCCAGCAGTGTCTCTCTCCTGAACACCGGGGAGCTGTTTTTT
TRBJ1-1 14 TRBV6-6 - once CASSYSGLGAEAFF TGTGCCAGCAGTTACTCGGGGTTGGGAGCTGAAGCTTTCTTT
TRBJ2-1 15 TRBV18 - - CASSRATGTTNEQFF TGTGCCAGCTCCCGAGCGACCGGGACGACTAATGAGCAGTTCTTC
TRBJ2-2 13 TRBV19 - many CASSLVNTGELFF TGTGCCAGTAGTTTGGTTAACACCGGGGAGCTGTTTTTT
TRBJ1-1 15 TRBV19 - once CASTLTRTSNTEAFF TGTGCCAGTACCCTAACGAGGACATCGAACACTGAAGCTTTCTTT
TRBJ1-6 17 TRBV27 - - CASSFQAGSSYNSPLHF TGTGCCAGCAGTTTCCAGGCGGGAAGCTCCTATAATTCACCCCTCCACTTT
TRBJ2-5 15 TRBV5-1 - - CASSLTSTRGETQYF TGCGCCAGCAGCTTAACTAGCACCCGAGGGGAGACCCAGTACTTC